This T cell receptor beta chain was sequenced during a study of CD8 T cells in Susac syndrome. Findings and caveats of the study: Clonal expansion involving Susac CD8+ cells peaked in TEMRA cells and active patients.

There are 15 residues in the CDR3. Germline V gene lookup returns CDR1 DFQATT and CDR2 SNEGSKA (reference sequence). V was shortened by 3 bases and J by 9 bases, with 21 bases between the two germline ends. Random hexamers served to reverse transcribe roughly 0.45 to 1 ug RNA. Each CDR3 protein gets one entry after TCRdb re-called the immunoSEQ multiplex PCR reads with MiXCR. The sample lists around 130,000 distinct CDR3 sequences, roughly 94% occurring once. A word on this clonotype: Its cognate antigen is unknown.

Sequencing of TCR beta was carried out in blood CD8+ and CD4+ T cells. This TCR was recovered from a human donor with Susac syndrome. The V and J genes are TRBV20-1 and TRBJ2-1, with D perhaps TRBD2 (6 bases). Sequencing was done on a sample of CD8+ T cells from PBMCs. CDR3: CSARRWRGGQGEQFF. The CDR3 coding sequence is TGCAGTGCTAGGAGGTGGCGGGGAGGCCAGGGTGAGCAGTTCTTC.